A single sample is the source of the 27 T cell receptor beta chains below, sequenced in a study of T cell responses to AZD1222 COVID-19 vaccine. Libraries were prepared by immunoSEQ multiplex PCR; TCRdb keeps only in-frame clonotypes and omits some of them. The profile shows approximately 140,000 clones, 75% to 95% of them singletons. This sample comprised peripheral blood, obtained 28 days after the second AZD1222 dose. The receptors were gathered from an adult who received the AZD1222 COVID-19 vaccine.

This rearrangement joins TRBV19 to TRBJ2-1, with D hard to call. Germline V gives CDR1 LNHDA, CDR2 SQIVND (reference sequence). V was trimmed by 2 bases and J by 5 bases, leaving 10 bases between them. This CDR3 comprises 14 residues. CDR3 sequence: CASSILGGDNEQFF. DNA of the CDR3: TGTGCCAGTAGTATATTAGGCGGAGACAATGAGCAGTTCTTC.

This clone was observed once. The V call is TRBV30, the J call TRBJ2-1; tentatively, D is TRBD2 (6 bases). The CDR3 extends over 11 amino acids. V was pared by 7 bases and J by 10 bases, with 14 bases between. The germline V gene encodes CDR1 GTSNPN and CDR2 SVGIG (reference sequence). CDR3 amino acids: CASLTGGEQFF. DNA of the CDR3: TGTGCCTCCTTGACTGGAGGGGAGCAGTTCTTC.

The rearrangement links TRBV27 to TRBJ1-3; 9 bases line up with TRBD1. Germline CDR1 and CDR2: MNHEY and SMNVEV (reference sequence). V gave up 5 bases and J gave up 0 bases; unmatched junction bases: 5. CDR3 length equals 16 residues. The CDR3 sequence: CASSRTGAFSGNTIYF. The CDR3 nucleotides are TGTGCCAGCAGTAGGACAGGGGCTTTCTCTGGAAACACCATATATTTT.

The chain combines TRBV21-1 with TRBJ2-5; the table gives TRBD1 as D, unverified against the DNA. TRBV21-1 is listed as a pseudogene. The CDR3 sequence is 16 residues long. The CDR3 coding sequence is TGTGCCAGCAGCAAAGCGCTGGCGACAGAGGCTAAGACCCAGTACTTC. Its translation is CASSKALATEAKTQYF.

This clone was counted between two and nine times. The V and J genes are TRBV30 and TRBJ2-7, with D hard to call. The CDR3 spans 12 residues. Germline assignment: CDR1 GTSNPN and CDR2 SVGIG (reference sequence). V lost 3 bases and J 0 bases, leaving 6 bases between the germline ends. CDR3: CAWSHSSYEQYF. DNA for the CDR3: TGTGCCTGGAGCCATAGCTCCTACGAGCAGTACTTC.

This chain joins TRBV6-2 or TRBV6-3 and TRBJ1-2; 7 bases fit TRBD1. The CDR3 has 14 residues. Germline values: CDR1 MNHEY, CDR2 SVGEGT. V lost 5 bases and J lost 5; bases outside the gene matches: 8. The CDR3 spells CASSRQGVDYGYTF. The CDR3 bases are TGTGCCAGCAGTCGACAGGGAGTCGATTATGGCTACACCTTC.

The chain joins TRBV2 to TRBJ1-2; D unclear. The germline V and J ends were trimmed by 1 base and 3 bases, with 9 bases remaining between them. CDR1 and CDR2 from the germline V gene are SNHLY and FYNNEI. CDR3 length equals 14 residues. CDR3 nucleotide sequence: TGTGCCAGCAGTGAAGGGGATAGTGACTATGGCTACACCTTC. Protein product: CASSEGDSDYGYTF.

The rearrangement joins TRBV5-1 to TRBJ1-4, with a tentative D call TRBD1 (6 bases). CDR3 length equals 14 residues. V was cut by 0 bases and J by 7 bases, with 10 bases left in between. The germline V gene encodes CDR1 SGHRS and CDR2 YFSETQ. CDR3 coding DNA: TGCGCCAGCAGCTTGGGAAGGGGGGTTGAAAAACTGTTTTTT. This sequence encodes CASSLGRGVEKLFF.

This sequence joins TRBV4-1 and TRBJ1-1; possibly TRBD1 for D (6 bases). The CDR3 has 15 amino acids. With 1 base removed from V and 4 bases from J, the gap between germline ends came to 13 bases. CDR1 is MGHRA, CDR2 YSYEKL, per germline. The CDR3 coding sequence is TGCGCCAGCAGCCAAGTTGGGGGGCTGGCCACTGAAGCTTTCTTT. This gives the protein CASSQVGGLATEAFF.

CDR3 residues: CASSLAPGAHSNYGYTF. The CDR3 DNA reads TGCGCCAGCAGCTTGGCCCCAGGGGCACATTCTAACTATGGCTACACCTTC. The chain is built from TRBV5-1 and TRBJ1-2; D perhaps matches TRBD1 (6 bases). Germline V CDR1 and CDR2: SGHRS, YFSETQ. V was shortened by 0 bases and J by 0 bases, with 15 bases between the two germline ends. CDR3 length: 17 residues.

The rearrangement joins TRBV7-9 to TRBJ1-1; D might be TRBD1 (6 bases). Trimming took 2 bases from V and 7 from J, leaving 17 bases between them. Per the germline V gene, CDR1 is SEHNR and CDR2 is FQNEAQ (reference sequence). The CDR3 totals 15 residues. The CDR3 loop reads CASSLKVGGNGEAFF. The CDR3 coding sequence is TGTGCCAGCAGCTTAAAAGTAGGGGGTAACGGTGAAGCTTTCTTT.

The chain combines TRBV7-2 with TRBJ1-2, with D possibly TRBD1 on 6 matching bases. Germline V gene data show CDR1 as SGHTA and CDR2 as FQGNSA. CDR3 size: 14 residues. Trimming pared 3 bases from V and 5 bases from J, leaving 13 bases between. This chain's CDR3 is CASSFSGEGYGYTF. The CDR3 DNA sequence: TGTGCCAGCAGCTTTTCAGGGGAGGGGTATGGCTACACCTTC.

The CDR3 loop is CASSPHRDRAPYTF. DNA of the CDR3: TGTGCCAGTAGTCCTCACCGGGACAGGGCTCCCTACACCTTC. J is TRBJ1-2 and V is TRBV19, with 9 bases that match TRBD1. CDR1 and CDR2 from the germline V gene are LNHDA and SQIVND (reference sequence). The V and J ends lost 5 bases and 10 bases, in that order; junction bases with no gene match: 11. This CDR3 has 14 residues.

This chain links TRBV11-2 with TRBJ2-5; the D call may be TRBD1 or TRBD2 (5 bases each). Trimming took 5 bases from V and 6 from J, leaving 22 bases between them. The germline CDR1 and CDR2 sequences are SGHAT and FQNNGV. The CDR3 length is 16 residues. The CDR3 sequence is CASSRSRGPAGKTQYF. CDR3 nucleotides: TGTGCCAGCAGCAGATCGAGGGGCCCTGCTGGAAAGACCCAGTACTTC.

The rearrangement uses TRBV3-1 (or the pseudogene TRBV3-2) and TRBJ1-1; possibly TRBD1 for D (5 bases). Trimming pared 5 bases from V and 1 base from J, leaving 11 bases between. Germline loops: CDR1 LGHDT, CDR2 YNNKEL (reference sequence). The CDR3 is made up of 14 amino acids. CDR3 nucleotide sequence: TGTGCCAGCAGCGGTTCGGACACGAACACTGAAGCTTTCTTT. Translated: CASSGSDTNTEAFF.

This clone was detected only once. V and J are TRBV5-1 and TRBJ1-1; 10 bases are a match to TRBD1. With V trimmed by 4 bases and J by 8 bases, 5 bases remained unmatched. CDR3 length equals 13 residues. Germline CDR1 and CDR2: SGHRS and YFSETQ. This chain's CDR3 is CASSPGTGEEAFF. In DNA form, the CDR3 reads TGCGCCAGCAGCCCCGGGACAGGGGAAGAAGCTTTCTTT.

The V and J genes are TRBV6-2 or TRBV6-3 and TRBJ2-7; 7 bases are shared with TRBD1. CDR1 MNHEY and CDR2 SVGEGT come from the germline V gene. The length of the CDR3 is 13 residues. The ends lost 4 bases at V and 3 bases at J; junction bases unmatched: 3. CDR3 DNA: TGTGCCAGCAGTTTTCGACAGGGCTACGAGCAGTACGTC. Amino acid sequence: CASSFRQGYEQYV.

This sequence joins TRBV18 and TRBJ1-6; the D gene is possibly TRBD1 (5 bases). Germline V gene data show CDR1 as KGHSH and CDR2 as LQKENI. CDR3 length: 14 residues. Trimming pared 2 bases from V and 7 bases from J, leaving 9 bases between. CDR3 region: CASSPDRKNSPLHF. The CDR3 nucleotides read TGTGCCAGCTCACCAGACAGAAAGAATTCACCCCTCCACTTT.

V usage is TRBV6-4 and J usage is TRBJ2-3; 8 nucleotides agree with TRBD1. CDR1 and CDR2 from the germline V gene are MRHNA and SNTAGT. V shed 6 bases and J 6 bases; nucleotides not matched to a gene: 14. CDR3 length equals 16 residues. The chain's CDR3 is CASSRDDRGHRDTQYF. The CDR3 nucleotides read TGTGCCAGCAGCCGGGACGACAGGGGCCACAGGGATACGCAGTATTTT.

On this clone itself: This same CDR3 is encoded by further DNA sequences in the sample. The chain has TRBV4-2 and TRBJ1-1, with D possibly TRBD1 on 5 matching bases. The V and J ends lost 0 bases and 5 bases respectively, with 10 bases between them. Germline-derived CDR1 and CDR2 are LGHNA and YNFKEQ. The CDR3 sequence is 14 residues long. The CDR3 nucleotides read TGTGCCAGCAGCCAAGACCGGGGGGGGACTGAAGCTTTCTTT. Its protein product is CASSQDRGGTEAFF.

The gene calls are TRBV7-8 and TRBJ1-2; 8 bases line up with TRBD1. Per the germline V gene, CDR1 is SGHVS and CDR2 is FQNEAQ. The CDR3 runs to 14 residues. V gave up 1 base and J gave up 2 bases; unmatched junction bases: 0. The chain's CDR3 is CASSLGTGNYGYTF. DNA for the CDR3: TGTGCCAGCAGCTTAGGGACAGGGAACTATGGCTACACCTTC. Full variable domain (remainder filled in from reference TRBV7-8 and TRBJ1-2): GAGVSQSPRYKVAKRGQDVALRCDPISGHVSLFWYQQALGQGPEFLTYFQNEAQLDKSGLPSDRFFAERPEGSVSTLKIQRTQQEDSAVYLCASSLGTGNYGYTFGSGTRLTVV.

This chain links TRBV4-1 with TRBJ2-1; 9 positions match TRBD2. CDR3 length equals 16 residues. V lost 4 bases, J lost 1 base, and 5 bases stayed unmatched. CDR1 and CDR2 (germline): MGHRA, YSYEKL. CDR3 coding DNA: TGCGCCAGCAGCCGTAGCGGGAGTGCGTCCTACAATGAGCAGTTCTTC. Amino acid sequence: CASSRSGSASYNEQFF.

V usage is TRBV19 and J usage is TRBJ1-5; 7 bases are shared with TRBD1. Germline V gene data show CDR1 as LNHDA and CDR2 as SQIVND (reference sequence). Trimming at V came to 4 bases and at J to 4 bases, leaving 7 bases not matched to a gene. The CDR3 totals 15 residues. CDR3 bases: TGTGCCAGTAGTACCCGACAGGGCCCTAATCAGCCCCAGCATTTT. It specifies CASSTRQGPNQPQHF.

The chain joins TRBV7-8 to TRBJ1-5, with a possible D match to TRBD1 (6 bases). V was clipped by 2 bases and J by 4 bases, with 15 bases between them. CDR1 is SGHVS and CDR2 is FQNEAQ in the germline V gene. The CDR3 has 16 amino acids. DNA of the CDR3: TGTGCCAGCAGCTTATTGAATGGTGGACAGAATCAGCCCCAGCATTTT. Its translation is CASSLLNGGQNQPQHF.

V gene TRBV6-5 combines with J gene TRBJ2-7; D unresolved. Germline values: CDR1 MNHEY, CDR2 SVGAGI. The CDR3 is 14 amino acids. The V gene lost 0 bases and the J gene lost 3 bases, with 9 bases spanning the gap. The CDR3 is CASSYSAGRYEQYV. CDR3 in DNA: TGTGCCAGCAGTTACTCCGCCGGCCGCTACGAGCAGTACGTC.

In this sample, this clone turned up once. The rearrangement links TRBV7-2 to TRBJ2-5, with 9 nucleotides matching TRBD2. V dropped 5 bases and J dropped 4; count of bases not matched to a gene: 2. CDR3 length equals 13 residues. Germline CDR1 reads SGHTA; CDR2 reads FQGNSA. In DNA form, the CDR3 reads TGTGCCAGCAGCCCGACTAGCGGAGAGACCCAGTACTTC. Translation gives CASSPTSGETQYF.

The gene calls are TRBV5-1 and TRBJ1-1, with D possibly matching TRBD1 (6 bases). V lost 4 bases and J lost 5, with 12 bases in between. CDR3 size: 13 residues. In germline, CDR1 is SGHRS, CDR2 YFSETQ. CDR3 nucleotide sequence: TGCGCCAGCAGCCTACAGGGTTTGACTGAAGCTTTCTTT. This codes for CASSLQGLTEAFF.